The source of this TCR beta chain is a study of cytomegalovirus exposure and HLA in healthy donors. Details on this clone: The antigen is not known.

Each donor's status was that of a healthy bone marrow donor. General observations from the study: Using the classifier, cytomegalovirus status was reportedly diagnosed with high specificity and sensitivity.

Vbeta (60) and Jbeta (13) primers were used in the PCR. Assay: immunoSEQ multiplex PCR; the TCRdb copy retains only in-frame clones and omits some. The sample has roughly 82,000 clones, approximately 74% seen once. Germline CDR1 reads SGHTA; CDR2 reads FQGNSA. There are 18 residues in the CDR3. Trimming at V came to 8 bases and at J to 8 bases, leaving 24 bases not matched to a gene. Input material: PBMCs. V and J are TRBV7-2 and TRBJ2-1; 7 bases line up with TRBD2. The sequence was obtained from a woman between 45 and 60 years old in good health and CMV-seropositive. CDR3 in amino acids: CASASARGRGRRVDEQFF. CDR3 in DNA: TGTGCCAGCGCTTCCGCGCGTGGACGCGGGAGAAGAGTCGATGAGCAGTTCTTC.